This TCR beta chain was identified in a study of CD4+ T cells in melanoma. Assay used: immunoSEQ multiplex PCR; TCRdb lists only in-frame clones, some missing. The sample holds over 130,000 clones, 92% seen once. The study, taken as a whole, reports: Neoantigen-specific CD4+ T cells in melanoma reportedly had diverse differentiation states.

The V end was cut by 5 bases, the J end by 10 bases, with 23 bases between. CDR3 length: 15 residues. Germline V gene sequence: CDR1 MNHEY, CDR2 SMNVEV (reference sequence). With respect to this clone: Its target is not known.

This TCR was recovered from a human donor with melanoma. The rearrangement joins TRBV27 to TRBJ1-1; possibly TRBD1 for D (6 bases). DNA for the CDR3: TGTGCCAGCAGTGGGAGGGGGTCGCTAGCCTCTTCAGCTTTCTTT. Translated, it gives CASSGRGSLASSAFF.